Listed here are 3 T cell receptor beta chains from one sample, sequenced in a study of spatial heterogeneity in lung cancer. TCRdb passed the 5' RACE reads through MiXCR, listing each CDR3 protein once. The sample holds 9,500 to 12,000 distinct CDR3 sequences, around 5.8% seen once. Stated time point: sample taken at primary tumor resection. In each case, whole RNA from tumor, nontumor lung or frozen PBMC was sequenced unsorted. The sequences come from PBMCs, collected at surgery. All receptors come from a male donor with early-stage non-small cell lung cancer.

This clonotype has a count of ten or more. As an off-target read in a library built for alpha chains, this beta chain has a frequency of little significance. The CDR3 DNA reads TGTGCCAGCAGCCCCCGTGGAGGGTATCGCGATGAGCAGTTCTTC. Translation: CASSPRGGYRDEQFF. The chain couples TRBV7-2 to TRBJ2-1; possible D gene TRBD2, 6 bases. The CDR3 contains 15 residues. Trimming cost V 5 bases and J 8 bases, with 19 bases left between them. CDR1 is SGHTA, CDR2 FQGNSA, per germline.

This clonotype has more than one count but fewer than ten. Since it is a stray read in a library aimed at alpha chains, this beta chain has a size that is not meaningful. The J gene is TRBJ2-3, the V gene TRBV6-5; 10 nucleotides line up with TRBD1. This CDR3 spans 15 amino acids. The V gene's germline CDR1 is MNHEY and CDR2 SVGAGI. The V and J ends lost 4 bases and 3 bases, in that order; junction bases with no gene match: 4. The CDR3 bases are TGTGCCAGCAGTTGGACAGGGGGGATTACAGATACGCAGTATTTT. Translating gives CASSWTGGITDTQYF.

Many counts were recorded for this clonotype. For a library built for alpha chains, this beta chain is a stray read; little rests on its size. V usage is TRBV9 and J usage is TRBJ1-6; a weak D match, TRBD1 (5 bases). CDR1 is SGDLS, CDR2 YYNGEE, per germline. CDR3 length: 14 residues. V was trimmed by 0 bases and J by 9 bases, leaving 10 bases between them. The CDR3 DNA sequence: TGTGCCAGCAGCGTAGCGCAGGGTATTTCACCCCTCCACTTT. Protein product: CASSVAQGISPLHF.